Sequencing of this TCR beta chain was carried out in a study of T cell repertoires in cytomegalovirus infection. Study-wide context: Based on public TCR beta signatures, there were indications of CMV infection and of a matching HLA type.

TCRdb analysed the reads with MiXCR anew, one entry per CDR3 protein. The table has approximately 100,000 distinct CDR3 sequences, 23% seen once. Study outcomes and limitations: HLA-C-restricted, CMV-specific TCR beta clonotypes were dominant ex vivo. Cumulated frequencies of public TCR beta families served to identify carriers of CMV plus the relevant HLA.

Worth noting for this clonotype: The antigen remains undetermined.

The CDR3 totals 12 residues. Germline CDR1 is SEHNR and CDR2 is FQNEAQ (reference sequence). The chain carries TRBV7-9 and TRBJ2-1; tentative D call: TRBD2 (6 bases). Sequenced material: CD8+ T cells from PBMCs. The clonotype was recovered from a human donor in good health (CMV status not recorded). Some clones in this sample may be carry-over from other donors' samples. CDR3 region: CVPAGTNNEQFF. Written as DNA, the CDR3 is TGTGTCCCGGCGGGGACCAACAATGAGCAGTTCTTC.